This TCR beta chain derives from a study of cytomegalovirus exposure and HLA in healthy donors. General study points: Accurate predictions that matched the HLA-A and HLA-B alleles of most subjects were reportedly made from TCR beta sequences.

The PCR was carried out with 60 Vbeta primers and 13 Jbeta primers. Sequenced by immunoSEQ multiplex PCR; TCRdb stores in-frame clones only, minus some. The sample lists some 150,000 clones, around 73% occurring once. This CDR3 region has 14 residues. V lost 3 bases and J lost 8, with 14 bases in between. The germline V gene encodes CDR1 SNHLY and CDR2 FYNNEI. This clone showed up just once. As yet, its antigen is unknown. The receptor comes from a male donor in good health and CMV-seronegative. The sequenced material came from PBMCs. V is TRBV2 and J is TRBJ1-5; D not certain. In DNA, the CDR3 is TGTGCCAGCAGTGAGAACCAGATACATGAGCCCCAGCATTTT. This sequence encodes CASSENQIHEPQHF.